Below, 32 T cell receptor beta chains from the same sample are listed, as sequenced in a study of shared clonotypes between healthy human individuals. Only in-frame clones appear in the TCRdb table, and some are missing; sequencing was by immunoSEQ multiplex PCR. The sample lists roughly 2.6 million clones; more than 80% were seen once. The sample was naive CD4+ T cells sorted from blood. Subset described: CD45RA+ positively selected. The receptors here all came from a man aged 18 to 35 in good health.

The chain carries TRBV18 and TRBJ2-5, with D perhaps TRBD2 (7 bases). The germline V gene encodes CDR1 KGHSH and CDR2 LQKENI. V shed 3 bases and J shed 0 bases, with 17 bases lying between them. CDR3 length equals 17 residues. For the CDR3, the DNA is TGTGCCAGCTCACCCCCGCGAGGGGGGGCTCACCAAGAGACCCAGTACTTC. It is translated as CASSPPRGGAHQETQYF.

This clone was detected only once. The chain joins TRBV2 to TRBJ2-7; 11 bases align to TRBD2. This CDR3 region has 15 residues. Germline values: CDR1 SNHLY, CDR2 FYNNEI. Losses at the gene ends were 6 bases for V and 5 bases for J; bases not matched to a gene: 9. The DNA for the CDR3 is TGTGCCAGCAGAAAACTAGCGGGGGTGGGCCACGAGCAGTACTTC. This encodes CASRKLAGVGHEQYF.

This chain links TRBV6-5 with TRBJ1-5, with a tentative D call TRBD1 (6 bases). Trimming took off 6 bases at V and 0 bases at J, with 12 bases between the two ends. Germline V lookup: CDR1 MNHEY, CDR2 SVGAGI. The CDR3 contains 15 residues. CDR3 in amino acids: CASSRGAYSNQPQHF. The CDR3, as DNA: TGTGCCAGCAGCCGGGGGGCCTATAGCAATCAGCCCCAGCATTTT.

As regards this clone: Additional DNA sequences in this sample encode the identical CDR3. The chain couples TRBV5-1 to TRBJ2-3; 10 bases map to TRBD2. The CDR3 is made up of 16 amino acids. The germline gives CDR1 SGHRS, CDR2 YFSETQ. Trimming cost V 0 bases and J 1 base; bases outside gene matches: 2. The CDR3 coding sequence is TGCGCCAGCAGCTTGGCGCTAGCGGGAGGCACAGATACGCAGTATTTT. This encodes CASSLALAGGTDTQYF.

CDR3 loop: CASSRTVNTGELFF. In nucleotides, the CDR3 is TGTGCCAGCTCCCGGACGGTGAACACCGGGGAGCTGTTTTTT. This rearrangement joins TRBV18 to TRBJ2-2; D is uncertain. Trimming left V 6 bases short and J 1 base short, with 9 bases between. Germline CDR1 and CDR2: KGHSH and LQKENI. CDR3 size: 14 residues.

V usage is TRBV28 and J usage is TRBJ2-7; D gene uncertain. Germline V gives CDR1 MDHEN, CDR2 SYDVKM. Trimming took off 7 bases at V and 6 bases at J, with 22 bases between the two ends. The CDR3 runs 15 residues. The DNA of the CDR3 is TGTGCCAGCACCGACACGGTGGGAACGCACAGCGAGCAGTACTTC. This sequence encodes CASTDTVGTHSEQYF.

As DNA, the CDR3 is TGTGCCACCAGCAGAGGACAAACCGCCTACGAGCAGTACTTC. Amino acid sequence: CATSRGQTAYEQYF. The chain links TRBV15 to TRBJ2-5, with D unclear. The DNA end is more similar to TRBJ2-7, so the J call may be wrong. CDR1 LNHNV and CDR2 YYDKDF come from the germline V gene (reference sequence). The CDR3 contains 14 residues.

The J gene is TRBJ2-3, the V gene TRBV9; 10 bases map to TRBD2. The CDR3 runs to 17 residues. Germline CDR1 is SGDLS and CDR2 is YYNGEE. The V gene end was trimmed by 4 bases and the J gene end by 8 bases; junction bases not matched to a gene: 16. The CDR3 loop reads CASSPDLAGVGQGTQYF. The CDR3 DNA reads as TGTGCCAGCAGCCCCGATCTAGCGGGAGTGGGTCAGGGTACGCAGTATTTT. Using reference TRBV9 and TRBJ2-3 for the parts outside the CDR3, the full variable domain is DSGVTQTPKHLITATGQRVTLRCSPRSGDLSVYWYQQSLDQGLQFLIQYYNGEERAKGNILERFSAQQFPDLHSELNLSSLELGDSALYFCASSPDLAGVGQGTQYFGPGTRLTVL.

This chain joins TRBV27 and TRBJ2-3; D possibly corresponds to TRBD2 (5 bases). The CDR3 sequence is 14 residues long. With 4 bases removed from V and 3 bases from J, the gap between germline ends came to 11 bases. Germline V gives CDR1 MNHEY, CDR2 SMNVEV (reference sequence). The CDR3 DNA reads TGTGCCAGCAGTTCTCGGGGAACTACAGATACGCAGTATTTT. This sequence encodes CASSSRGTTDTQYF.

The chain employs TRBV7-2 and TRBJ1-2; D ambiguous. Trimming took 1 base from V and 3 from J, leaving 6 bases between them. In germline, CDR1 is SGHTA, CDR2 FQGNSA. CDR3 size: 13 residues. The CDR3 coding sequence is TGTGCCAGCAGCTTAGGGGGTTACTATGGCTACACCTTC. Its protein product is CASSLGGYYGYTF.

The rearrangement uses TRBV18 and TRBJ2-4, with 9 bases lining up with TRBD2. The CDR3 totals 14 residues. Trimming took 3 bases from V and 8 from J; bases not matched to a gene: 5. Per germline, CDR1 KGHSH and CDR2 LQKENI. The CDR3 is CASSPQRGVDIQYF. CDR3 DNA: TGTGCCAGCTCACCTCAGCGGGGGGTTGACATTCAGTACTTC.

The CDR3 DNA follows: TGTGCCAGCTCACAAAATACAGGGGGGGGCAATCAGCCCCAGCATTTT. It yields the protein CASSQNTGGGNQPQHF. V and J are TRBV18 and TRBJ1-5; 8 nucleotides align to TRBD1. Per germline, CDR1 KGHSH and CDR2 LQKENI. Trimming at V came to 4 bases and at J to 2 bases, leaving 7 bases not matched to a gene. The CDR3 is 16 residues long. The complete variable domain, with remaining parts taken from reference TRBV18 and TRBJ1-5, reads NAGVMQNPRHLVRRRGQEARLRCSPMKGHSHVYWYRQLPEEGLKFMVYLQKENIIDESGMPKERFSAEFPKEGPSILRIQQVVRGDSAAYFCASSQNTGGGNQPQHFGDGTRLSIL.

V is TRBV5-1 and J is TRBJ2-1, with 12 bases that match TRBD2. CDR3 length equals 16 residues. Germline trimming cut 3 bases from V and 7 bases from J; bases unmatched to any gene: 8. Germline assignment: CDR1 SGHRS and CDR2 YFSETQ. This CDR3 is CASSWKLAGGSNEQFF. The CDR3 DNA reads as TGCGCCAGCAGCTGGAAACTAGCGGGGGGTTCAAATGAGCAGTTCTTC.

The gene calls are TRBV10-3 and TRBJ2-3; 7 bases align to TRBD1. Germline CDR1 is ENHRY and CDR2 is SYGVKD. J gave up 2 bases and V 10 bases, and 6 bases lay outside the gene matches. This CDR3 has 13 residues. The CDR3 spells CATKGTATDTQYF. The CDR3 nucleotides are TGTGCCACTAAGGGGACAGCCACAGATACGCAGTATTTT.

CDR3 amino acids: CASTETGGSGYTF. CDR3 sequence (DNA): TGTGCCAGCACCGAAACAGGGGGCAGTGGCTACACCTTC. J is TRBJ1-2 and V is TRBV6-5, with 9 bases matching TRBD1. V was clipped by 7 bases and J by 7 bases; unmatched bases: 7. Germline CDR1 reads MNHEY; CDR2 reads SVGAGI. The length of the CDR3 is 13 residues.

The chain's CDR3 is CASSATGLVMETQYF. The CDR3 DNA reads as TGCGCCAGCAGCGCGACAGGGTTAGTTATGGAGACCCAGTACTTC. J is TRBJ2-5 and V is TRBV5-1; 7 positions agree with TRBD1. Germline V gives CDR1 SGHRS, CDR2 YFSETQ. V dropped 4 bases and J dropped 5; count of bases not matched to a gene: 11. This CDR3 is 15 amino acids long.

The chain couples TRBV10-3 to TRBJ1-5; D is unresolved. Germline loops: CDR1 ENHRY, CDR2 SYGVKD. This CDR3 comprises 12 residues. The germline V and J ends were trimmed by 6 bases and 3 bases, with 6 bases remaining between them. CDR3 DNA: TGTGCCATCAGGTCTTCCAATCAGCCCCAGCATTTT. Translation: CAIRSSNQPQHF.

This clone was seen once. The chain recombines TRBV11-3 with TRBJ2-1; perhaps TRBD2 as D (6 bases). This CDR3 is built from 13 residues. Germline V CDR1 and CDR2: SGHNT, YENEEA. V was cut by 7 bases and J by 5 bases, with 12 bases left in between. This chain's CDR3 is CASNSGVNNEQFF. The CDR3 DNA reads TGTGCCAGCAACTCGGGGGTTAACAATGAGCAGTTCTTC.

This chain connects TRBV10-1 to TRBJ2-2, with 7 bases aligning to TRBD2. V gave up 4 bases and J gave up 5 bases; unmatched junction bases: 4. The CDR3 runs 14 residues. The germline V gene has CDR1 WNHNN and CDR2 SYGVQD (reference sequence). CDR3 protein: CASSVGLSTGELFF. The CDR3 region has the DNA TGCGCCAGCAGTGTGGGACTATCAACCGGGGAGCTGTTTTTT.

A remark on this clone: In the same sample, other DNA sequences code for this CDR3. The chain links TRBV7-9 to TRBJ2-5, with a weak D call TRBD1 (5 bases). Germline V gene lookup returns CDR1 SEHNR and CDR2 FQNEAQ (reference sequence). This CDR3 comprises 13 residues. The V gene lost 2 bases and the J gene lost 5 bases, with 9 bases spanning the gap. The CDR3 DNA is TGTGCCAGCAGCTTACTGGGGCCGGAGACCCAGTACTTC. Protein sequence: CASSLLGPETQYF.

CDR3 sequence reads: CASSLDGRSYGYTF. The CDR3 nucleotides are TGTGCCAGCAGCTTAGACGGACGGTCCTATGGCTACACCTTC. The gene calls are TRBV7-2 and TRBJ1-2, with D unclear. Trimming removed 1 base at V and 4 bases at J, with 10 bases between. The CDR3 extends over 14 amino acids. Germline loops: CDR1 SGHTA, CDR2 FQGNSA. The full variable domain, its missing parts supplied by reference TRBV7-2 and TRBJ1-2, is GAGVSQSPSNKVTEKGKDVELRCDPISGHTALYWYRQSLGQGLEFLIYFQGNSAPDKSGLPSDRFSAERTGGSVSTLTIQRTQQEDSAVYLCASSLDGRSYGYTFGSGTRLTVV.

This clone was seen a single time. The rearrangement links TRBV10-3 to TRBJ2-3; D gene ambiguous. Germline V gene sequence: CDR1 ENHRY, CDR2 SYGVKD. V lost 4 bases to trimming and J lost 1 base, with 9 bases between them. The CDR3 runs to 14 residues. The CDR3 spells CAISAIRGTDTQYF. CDR3 nucleotide sequence: TGTGCCATCAGTGCGATACGGGGCACAGATACGCAGTATTTT.

This clone has only one observation. The V call is TRBV7-9, the J call TRBJ1-5; D gene uncertain. Trimming stripped 2 bases from V and 0 bases from J, with 5 bases between. Germline V gene data show CDR1 as SEHNR and CDR2 as FQNEAQ (reference sequence). The CDR3 length is 14 residues. The CDR3: CASSLRDSNQPQHF. CDR3 in DNA: TGTGCCAGCAGCTTACGGGATAGCAATCAGCCCCAGCATTTT.

This chain connects TRBV7-8 to TRBJ1-2, with 11 bases that match TRBD1. Germline V lookup: CDR1 SGHVS, CDR2 FQNEAQ. With V trimmed by 5 bases and J by 8 bases, 13 bases remained unmatched. The CDR3 sequence is 16 residues long. CDR3 sequence: CASSPRTGGGMEGYTF. In DNA, the CDR3 is TGTGCCAGCAGCCCAAGGACAGGGGGCGGAATGGAGGGCTACACCTTC.

This clone was seen only a few times. The same CDR3 can be traced to other DNA sequences in this sample. This rearrangement joins TRBV18 to TRBJ1-4; D unresolved. V was cut by 3 bases and J by 0 bases, with 8 bases left in between. CDR1 and CDR2 from the germline V gene are KGHSH and LQKENI. The CDR3 totals 15 residues. The CDR3, as DNA: TGTGCCAGCTCACCGACGGTCGCAACTAATGAAAAACTGTTTTTT. This gives the protein CASSPTVATNEKLFF.

The V and J genes are TRBV6-1 and TRBJ1-5; D is possibly TRBD1 (6 bases). The length of the CDR3 is 15 residues. V lost 2 bases and J lost 3, with 11 bases in between. From germline, CDR1 is MNHNS and CDR2 SASEGT. CDR3 protein: CASSERTVSNQPQHF. The CDR3 region has the DNA TGTGCCAGCAGTGAAAGGACAGTTTCCAATCAGCCCCAGCATTTT.

This clone was detected only once. This chain joins TRBV10-3 and TRBJ1-2, with D unclear. The V end lost 0 bases, the J end lost 7 bases, and 3 bases lay between the germline ends. The CDR3 sequence is 11 residues long. CDR1 is ENHRY, CDR2 SYGVKD, per germline. Here the CDR3 DNA reads TGTGCCATCAGTGAGTCGGTTGGCTACACCTTC. This sequence encodes CAISESVGYTF.

V and J are TRBV7-9 and TRBJ1-1, with D unclear. The CDR3 length is 12 residues. V lost 2 bases, J lost 6 bases, and 7 bases lay in between. CDR1 is SEHNR, CDR2 FQNEAQ, per germline (reference sequence). The CDR3 DNA is TGTGCCAGCAGCTTATCTACGCCTGAAGCTTTCTTT. Its protein is CASSLSTPEAFF.

The chain combines TRBV4-1 with TRBJ2-7; 7 positions agree with TRBD2. The CDR3 totals 18 residues. V was clipped by 0 bases and J by 4 bases; unmatched bases: 15. CDR1 MGHRA and CDR2 YSYEKL come from the germline V gene. Here the CDR3 reads CASSQDRGGGPKSYEQYF. The CDR3 region has the DNA TGCGCCAGCAGCCAAGATCGTGGGGGGGGTCCTAAATCTTACGAGCAGTACTTC.

The CDR3 here is CASMSSGGALYNEQFF. The CDR3 DNA is TGTGCCAGCATGAGTAGCGGGGGGGCCCTTTACAATGAGCAGTTCTTC. This chain links TRBV7-6 with TRBJ2-1; 11 positions agree with TRBD2. The CDR3 runs 16 residues. CDR1 and CDR2 from the germline V gene are SGHVS and FNYEAQ. Unmatched junction bases numbered 9, after V lost 7 bases and J lost 4 bases.

With regard to this clone: In the same sample, other DNA sequences code for this CDR3. The V call is TRBV5-1, the J call TRBJ2-3; TRBD2 matches at 8 bases. CDR3 size: 15 residues. The J segment lost 2 bases and the V segment lost 0 bases, leaving 2 bases of the junction unmatched. The V gene's germline CDR1 is SGHRS and CDR2 YFSETQ. The CDR3 bases are TGCGCCAGCAGCTTGGCGGGGGGGATCACAGATACGCAGTATTTT. It codes for CASSLAGGITDTQYF.

The rearrangement uses TRBV4-3 and TRBJ2-7; 12 nucleotides agree with TRBD2. The junction had 5 bases not matched to a gene; V was cut back by 1 base and J by 4 bases. This CDR3 comprises 16 residues. CDR1 is LGHNA, CDR2 YSLEER, per germline. The CDR3 reads CASSQGPGTSGYEQYF. CDR3 DNA sequence: TGCGCCAGCAGCCAAGGGCCAGGGACTAGCGGGTACGAGCAGTACTTC.